The sequence of this TCR beta chain was determined in a study of CD8 T cells in Susac syndrome. Germline loops: CDR1 LGHDT, CDR2 YNNKEL (reference sequence). Trimming took 3 bases from V and 3 from J; bases not matched to a gene: 3. CDR3 size: 15 residues. RNA was extracted with the RNeasy kit, and a quantity of roughly 0.5 to 1 ug was reverse transcribed using random hexamers. TCRdb itself ran the immunoSEQ multiplex PCR reads through MiXCR, one entry per CDR3 protein. Of 150,000 to 200,000 distinct CDR3 sequences in the sample, about 95% were seen once. Sequencing was performed on CD4+ T cells from PBMCs. V is TRBV3-1 and J is TRBJ1-5; 9 bases map to TRBD1. This clonotype originated in a human donor with multiple sclerosis. The CDR3 is CASSHGTGSNQPQHF. In DNA, the CDR3 is TGTGCCAGCAGCCACGGGACAGGGTCCAATCAGCCCCAGCATTTT.